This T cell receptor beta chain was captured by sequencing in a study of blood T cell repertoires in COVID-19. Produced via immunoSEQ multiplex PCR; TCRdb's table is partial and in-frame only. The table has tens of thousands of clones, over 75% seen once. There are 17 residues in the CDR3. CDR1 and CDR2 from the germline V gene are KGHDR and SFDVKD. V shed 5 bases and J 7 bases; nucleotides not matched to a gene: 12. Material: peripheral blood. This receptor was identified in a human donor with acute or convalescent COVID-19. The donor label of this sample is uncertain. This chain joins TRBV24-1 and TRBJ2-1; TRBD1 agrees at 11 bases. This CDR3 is CATSAPTGTGGNNEQFF. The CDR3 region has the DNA TGTGCCACCAGTGCCCCGACCGGGACAGGGGGGAATAATGAGCAGTTCTTC.